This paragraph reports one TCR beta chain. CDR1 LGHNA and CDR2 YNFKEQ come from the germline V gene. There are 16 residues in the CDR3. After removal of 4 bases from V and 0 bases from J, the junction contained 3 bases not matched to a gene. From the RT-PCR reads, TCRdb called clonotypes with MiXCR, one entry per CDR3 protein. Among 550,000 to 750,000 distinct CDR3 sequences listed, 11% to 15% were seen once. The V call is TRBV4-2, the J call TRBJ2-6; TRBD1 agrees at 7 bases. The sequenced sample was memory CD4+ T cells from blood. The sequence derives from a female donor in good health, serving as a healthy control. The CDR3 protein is CASSPDRSSGANVLTF. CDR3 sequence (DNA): TGTGCCAGCAGCCCGGACAGGAGCTCTGGGGCCAACGTCCTGACTTTC.